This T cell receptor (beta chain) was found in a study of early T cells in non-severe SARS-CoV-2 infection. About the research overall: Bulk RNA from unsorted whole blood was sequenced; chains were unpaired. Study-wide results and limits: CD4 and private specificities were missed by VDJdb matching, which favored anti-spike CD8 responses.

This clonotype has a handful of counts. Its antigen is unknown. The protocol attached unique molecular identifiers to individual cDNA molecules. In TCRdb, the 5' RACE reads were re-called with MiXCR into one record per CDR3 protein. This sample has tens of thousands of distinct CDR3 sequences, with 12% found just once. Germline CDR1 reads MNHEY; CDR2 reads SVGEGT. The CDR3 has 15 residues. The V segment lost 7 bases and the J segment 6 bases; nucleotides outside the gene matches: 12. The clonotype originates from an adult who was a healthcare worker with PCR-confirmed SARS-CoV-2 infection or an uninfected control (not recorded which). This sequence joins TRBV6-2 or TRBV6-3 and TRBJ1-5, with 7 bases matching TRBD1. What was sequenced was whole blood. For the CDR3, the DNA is TGTGCCAGCACTGGCGGCTACAGGGGAGGTCAGCCCCAGCATTTT. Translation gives CASTGGYRGGQPQHF.